Presented here are 30 T cell receptor beta chains from one specimen sequenced in a study of CXCR3-negative and CXCR3-positive naive CD8 T cells. Libraries of TRB cDNA were made by 5' RACE and carried UMIs. TCRdb re-called the 5' RACE reads, yielding one record per CDR3 amino acid sequence without DNA. The sample has 43,000 or so distinct CDR3 sequences. Sequencing input: memory CD8+ T cells from blood. These receptors were taken from a human donor in good health. Some clones in this sample may be carry-over from other donors' samples.

The J gene is TRBJ1-1, the V gene TRBV27. Germline V gives CDR1 MNHEY, CDR2 SMNVEV (reference sequence). CDR3 length equals 13 residues. The CDR3 spells CASSRGQGTEAFF.

The rearrangement uses TRBV4-1 and TRBJ1-2. The CDR3 sequence is 14 residues long. The germline V gene has CDR1 MGHRA and CDR2 YSYEKL. CDR3 loop: CASSPPSATYGYTF.

J is TRBJ2-7 and V is TRBV21-1; TCRdb's assignment of TRBD1 cannot be checked, as there is no DNA. TRBV21-1 represents a pseudogene. There are 13 residues in the CDR3. CDR3 protein: CASTPTGSDEQYF.

V is TRBV12-3 or TRBV12-4 and J is TRBJ2-5; without DNA, the TCRdb call of TRBD1 cannot be checked. CDR3 size: 16 residues. CDR3 protein: CASSLGRGAHQETQYF.

The chain links TRBV5-1 to TRBJ1-2; TCRdb outputs TRBD1, but without DNA this stays unchecked. Germline-derived CDR1 and CDR2 are SGHRS and YFSETQ. There are 15 residues in the CDR3. CDR3 in amino acids: CASSPRGGAQDGYTF. The full variable domain, rest sourced from reference TRBV5-1 and TRBJ1-2, is KAGVTQTPRYLIKTRGQQVTLSCSPISGHRSVSWYQQTPGQGLQFLFEYFSETQRNKGNFPGRFSGRQFSNSRSEMNVSTLELGDSALYLCASSPRGGAQDGYTFGSGTRLTVV.

This chain uses TRBV6-4 with TRBJ2-1; the TCRdb D gene call, TRBD1, has no DNA to confirm it. Germline CDR1 and CDR2: MRHNA and SNTAGT. The CDR3 covers 16 residues. The CDR3 spells CASSNQGPGSYNEQFF.

This rearrangement joins TRBV12-3 or TRBV12-4 to TRBJ1-2; TCRdb returns TRBD1, unconfirmable since there is no DNA. The CDR3 extends over 15 amino acids. This chain's CDR3 is CASSLRDVPSHGYTF.

CDR3 protein: CASSLEASGGLEQYF. V gene TRBV5-1 combines with J gene TRBJ2-7; the D call from TCRdb, TRBD2, cannot be confirmed without DNA. This CDR3 has 15 amino acids. From germline, CDR1 is SGHRS and CDR2 YFSETQ.

The gene calls are TRBV7-2 and TRBJ2-3. Per germline, CDR1 SGHTA and CDR2 FQGNSA. CDR3 length equals 15 residues. This chain's CDR3 is CASSLALQSTDTQYF.

The chain has TRBV28 and TRBJ1-1; TCRdb names TRBD1, which stays unverified in the absence of DNA. Germline CDR1 is MDHEN and CDR2 is SYDVKM. The CDR3 runs to 22 residues. The CDR3 loop reads CASSLSLGKAGTGVPKYTEAFF.

The chain couples TRBV7-8 to TRBJ1-4; TCRdb's D gene call, TRBD1, goes unchecked for lack of DNA. The CDR3 loop spans 17 amino acids. Germline V gene lookup returns CDR1 SGHVS and CDR2 FQNEAQ. This CDR3 is CASSSETGIATNEKLFF. Full variable domain (missing parts from reference TRBV7-8 and TRBJ1-4): GAGVSQSPRYKVAKRGQDVALRCDPISGHVSLFWYQQALGQGPEFLTYFQNEAQLDKSGLPSDRFFAERPEGSVSTLKIQRTQQEDSAVYLCASSSETGIATNEKLFFGSGTQLSVL.

The gene calls are TRBV12-3 or TRBV12-4 and TRBJ2-7. This CDR3 spans 11 amino acids. The CDR3 sequence: CASSSKTEQYF.

V gene TRBV12-3 or TRBV12-4 combines with J gene TRBJ1-2. The CDR3 consists of 12 residues. The CDR3 is CASSLELGGYTF.

This rearrangement joins TRBV7-2 to TRBJ2-7. Germline lookup yields CDR1 SGHTA and CDR2 FQGNSA. The CDR3 has 12 amino acids. The CDR3 loop is CASSSLGNEQYF. The full variable domain, rest sourced from reference TRBV7-2 and TRBJ2-7, is GAGVSQSPSNKVTEKGKDVELRCDPISGHTALYWYRQSLGQGLEFLIYFQGNSAPDKSGLPSDRFSAERTGGSVSTLTIQRTQQEDSAVYLCASSSLGNEQYFGPGTRLTVT.

The chain carries TRBV6-2 or TRBV6-3 and TRBJ2-1; TCRdb calls TRBD1, which cannot be checked without DNA. Germline V gene sequence: CDR1 MNHEY, CDR2 SVGEGT. The CDR3 consists of 15 residues. CDR3 sequence: CASSSGQGEYNEQFF.

The gene calls are TRBV5-6 and TRBJ2-1. Germline loops: CDR1 SGHDT, CDR2 YYEEEE. There are 12 residues in the CDR3. The CDR3 loop is CASSLAYNEQFF. Full variable domain (remainder filled in from reference TRBV5-6 and TRBJ2-1): DAGVTQSPTHLIKTRGQQVTLRCSPKSGHDTVSWYQQALGQGPQFIFQYYEEEERQRGNFPDRFSGHQFPNYSSELNVNALLLGDSALYLCASSLAYNEQFFGPGTRLTVL.

CDR3 residues: CASSLDFGQVTEAFF. J is TRBJ1-1 and V is TRBV7-2; TCRdb's assignment of TRBD1 cannot be checked, as there is no DNA. This CDR3 region has 15 residues. CDR1 SGHTA and CDR2 FQGNSA come from the germline V gene.

J is TRBJ2-3 and V is TRBV7-3; the TCRdb call, TRBD1, lacks DNA for checking. Germline CDR1 SGHTA, CDR2 FQGTGA. The CDR3 has 15 amino acids. CDR3 sequence: CASSLWGVSTDTQYF.

The gene calls are TRBV24-1 and TRBJ2-2. CDR1 is KGHDR and CDR2 is SFDVKD in the germline V gene. The CDR3 has 16 amino acids. The CDR3 is CATSDPTESNTGELFF.

The chain uses TRBV10-3 and TRBJ1-1; TCRdb's D call, TRBD1, is unchecked because there is no DNA. The CDR3 length is 15 residues. CDR1 and CDR2 (germline): ENHRY, SYGVKD. CDR3 protein: CAISGTGVMNTEAFF.

The chain joins TRBV2 to TRBJ2-1; checking the TCRdb D call of TRBD1 is not possible without DNA. The CDR3 length is 11 residues. The germline CDR1 and CDR2 sequences are SNHLY and FYNNEI. The CDR3 loop is CAGTGTNEQFF.

V usage is TRBV10-3 and J usage is TRBJ2-3; TCRdb outputs TRBD1, but without DNA this stays unchecked. The germline CDR1 and CDR2 sequences are ENHRY and SYGVKD. This CDR3 has 16 amino acids. This CDR3 is CAMSARGPSSTDTQYF.

This chain links TRBV4-3 with TRBJ2-7; there is no DNA to check the TCRdb D call of TRBD2. The CDR3 length is 13 residues. Germline V CDR1 and CDR2: LGHNA, YSLEER. CDR3 amino acids: CASSQARGVEQYF.

This chain connects TRBV20-1 to TRBJ1-5. CDR3 length: 14 residues. Germline V gene sequence: CDR1 DFQATT, CDR2 SNEGSKA (reference sequence). CDR3 residues: CSARPRGEAQPQHF.

The chain recombines TRBV5-1 with TRBJ1-6; lacking DNA, the TRBD1 call made by TCRdb goes unchecked. CDR3 length: 14 amino acids. Germline assignment: CDR1 SGHRS and CDR2 YFSETQ. CDR3 region: CASTFTGADSPLHF.

The chain is built from TRBV12-3 or TRBV12-4 and TRBJ2-3. CDR3 size: 11 residues. The CDR3 sequence is CASSLGMTQYF.

The chain has TRBV4-1 and TRBJ1-5; the TCRdb D gene call, TRBD1, has no DNA to confirm it. Germline values: CDR1 MGHRA, CDR2 YSYEKL. This CDR3 comprises 18 residues. CDR3 protein: CASEGGTGVLNSNQPQHF.

The chain uses TRBV29-1 and TRBJ2-7; TCRdb picks TRBD1, but there is no DNA to check that call. The CDR3 is 13 amino acids. Germline V CDR1 and CDR2: SQVTM, ANQGSEA. CDR3 protein: CSGSTGESYEQYF.

The chain has TRBV6-5 and TRBJ2-3; TCRdb calls TRBD2, which cannot be checked without DNA. The CDR3 totals 15 residues. From germline, CDR1 is MNHEY and CDR2 SVGAGI. The CDR3 protein is CASSLAGFVTDTQYF.

This chain links TRBV7-8 with TRBJ2-1; TCRdb picks TRBD1, but there is no DNA to check that call. The CDR3 consists of 15 residues. The germline V gene has CDR1 SGHVS and CDR2 FQNEAQ. CDR3 sequence: CASSSPKGSPFEQFF.